One and the same sample provided the 9 T cell receptor beta chains below, sequenced in a study of blood T cell repertoires in COVID-19. Sequenced by immunoSEQ multiplex PCR; TCRdb stores in-frame clones only, minus some. Of fewer than 350,000 clones in the sample, about 89% are singletons; the top ten hold about 4.6%. The sequenced sample consisted of peripheral blood. These receptors all stem from a middle-aged man with acute or convalescent COVID-19.

V gene TRBV4-2 combines with J gene TRBJ2-1, with 8 bases identical to TRBD1. J was trimmed by 7 bases and V by 1 base; bases with no gene match: 6. The CDR3 has 15 residues. Germline CDR1 is LGHNA and CDR2 is YNFKEQ. The CDR3 sequence: CASSQGQGRRNEQFF. Here the CDR3 DNA reads TGTGCCAGCAGCCAAGGACAGGGGCGACGTAATGAGCAGTTCTTC.

The V call is TRBV10-1, the J call TRBJ1-6; TRBD1 aligns across 8 bases. CDR3 length: 15 residues. Germline V gene sequence: CDR1 WNHNN, CDR2 SYGVQD (reference sequence). Trimming at V came to 6 bases and at J to 8 bases, leaving 9 bases not matched to a gene. CDR3 in amino acids: CASSPGDRGDSPLHF. CDR3 sequence (DNA): TGCGCCAGCAGCCCCGGCGACAGGGGTGATTCACCCCTCCACTTT.

CDR3 protein: CASSLNHGSGEAFF. The CDR3 bases are TGTGCCAGCAGCTTAAATCATGGTTCGGGTGAAGCTTTCTTT. The chain recombines TRBV7-3 with TRBJ1-1; D gene uncertain. The CDR3 totals 14 residues. V was trimmed by 1 base and J by 7 bases, leaving 13 bases between them. The germline V gene has CDR1 SGHTA and CDR2 FQGTGA.

The table lists this clone with a count of one. The chain has TRBV5-1 and TRBJ1-1, with 12 bases fitting TRBD1. CDR1 is SGHRS, CDR2 YFSETQ, per germline. This CDR3 comprises 13 residues. J gave up 11 bases and V 9 bases, and 11 bases lay outside the gene matches. CDR3: CATREGTGGPAFF. CDR3 in DNA: TGCGCCACGCGAGAGGGGACAGGGGGCCCCGCTTTCTTT. The variable domain in full, completed from reference TRBV5-1 and TRBJ1-1, reads KAGVTQTPRYLIKTRGQQVTLSCSPISGHRSVSWYQQTPGQGLQFLFEYFSETQRNKGNFPGRFSGRQFSNSRSEMNVSTLELGDSALYLCATREGTGGPAFFGQGTRLTVV.

This clone showed up just once. In DNA, the CDR3 is TGTGCCAGCAGCCCCGGGACAGGGAATTACAATGAGCAGTTCTTC. This gives the protein CASSPGTGNYNEQFF. The genes are TRBV7-3 and TRBJ2-1, with 9 bases lining up with TRBD1. The CDR3 spans 15 residues. After removal of 5 bases from V and 4 bases from J, the junction contained 6 bases not matched to a gene. The V gene's germline CDR1 is SGHTA and CDR2 FQGTGA.

This sequence joins TRBV15 and TRBJ1-5; D perhaps matches TRBD1 (5 bases). This CDR3 has 16 residues. Germline V lookup: CDR1 LNHNV, CDR2 YYDKDF (reference sequence). V gave up 0 bases and J gave up 2 bases, with 11 bases separating them. The CDR3 coding sequence is TGTGCCACCAGCAGAGAAAGGGGATGGGGCAATCAGCCCCAGCATTTT. Translation gives CATSRERGWGNQPQHF.

This chain links TRBV5-4 with TRBJ1-6; TRBD1 aligns across 10 bases. This CDR3 region has 16 residues. Germline CDR1 reads SGHNT; CDR2 reads YYREEE (reference sequence). The ends lost 4 bases at V and 8 bases at J; junction bases unmatched: 9. The CDR3 spells CASSPAPGTGDSPLHF. The CDR3, as DNA: TGTGCCAGCAGCCCCGCTCCTGGGACAGGGGATTCACCCCTCCACTTT.

The chain recombines TRBV29-1 with TRBJ1-1; a possible D gene is TRBD1 (5 bases). This CDR3 comprises 11 residues. V dropped 5 bases and J dropped 6 bases, with 10 bases sitting between them. Germline assignment: CDR1 SQVTM and CDR2 ANQGSEA. CDR3 loop: CSVSGFAEAFF. In DNA form, the CDR3 reads TGCAGCGTTTCAGGGTTTGCTGAAGCTTTCTTT.

This rearrangement joins TRBV5-4 to TRBJ1-1; D gene unclear. This CDR3 has 17 residues. The germline V and J ends were trimmed by 5 bases and 5 bases, with 25 bases remaining between them. Germline CDR1 reads SGHNT; CDR2 reads YYREEE (reference sequence). The CDR3 spells CASSSVTVYELGTEAFF. The CDR3 nucleotides read TGTGCCAGCAGTTCTGTTACAGTGTACGAACTTGGGACTGAAGCTTTCTTT.